This entry lists 8 T cell receptor beta chains sequenced from one sample in a study of response to subunit inactivated influenza vaccine. TCRdb recomputed calls from the RT-PCR reads with MiXCR, one row per CDR3 protein. This sample has 530,000 or so distinct CDR3 sequences, with about 25% found just once. The starting material was CD4+ T cells sorted from PBMCs, obtained less than 6 days after vaccination. All receptors derive from a man over 45 who received an inactivated influenza vaccine.

This chain connects TRBV2 to TRBJ2-1, with a possible D match to TRBD2 (5 bases). CDR1 is SNHLY and CDR2 is FYNNEI in the germline V gene. V lost 2 bases, J lost 7 bases, and 9 bases lay in between. This CDR3 is built from 13 residues. The CDR3 nucleotides are TGTGCCAGCAGTGAACAGACTATAAATGAGCAGTTCTTC. Its protein product is CASSEQTINEQFF.

This chain uses TRBV5-4 with TRBJ2-5, with TRBD1 matching over 7 bases. J lost 2 bases, V lost 5 bases, and 3 bases had no gene match. The CDR3 runs to 13 residues. CDR1 and CDR2 (germline): SGHNT, YYREEE (reference sequence). The chain's CDR3 is CASRLQGQETQYF. The CDR3 coding sequence is TGTGCCAGCAGATTACAGGGGCAAGAGACCCAGTACTTC.

CDR3 amino acids: CASSPTGFEVNEQFF. CDR3 coding DNA: TGCGCCAGCAGCCCGACAGGGTTTGAGGTGAATGAGCAGTTCTTC. V usage is TRBV5-1 and J usage is TRBJ2-1; the match to TRBD1 covers 7 bases. This CDR3 has 15 amino acids. Germline values: CDR1 SGHRS, CDR2 YFSETQ. V shed 4 bases and J 7 bases; nucleotides not matched to a gene: 11.

This clonotype was counted a few times. This chain links TRBV5-5 with TRBJ2-1, with D possibly being TRBD2 (6 bases). The CDR3 length is 16 residues. Germline V CDR1 and CDR2: SGHKS, YYEKEE (reference sequence). Deletions cut 0 bases from V and 1 base from J, with 11 bases between. The CDR3 DNA is TGTGCCAGCAGCTTGGCCGGGGGTCTATCCTACAATGAGCAGTTCTTC. Amino acid sequence: CASSLAGGLSYNEQFF.

The gene calls are TRBV28 and TRBJ2-1, with D hard to call. Germline loops: CDR1 MDHEN, CDR2 SYDVKM. The CDR3 sequence is 12 residues long. Trimming pared 3 bases from V and 13 bases from J, leaving 13 bases between. The CDR3 loop reads CASSFAKPFQFF. The CDR3 nucleotides are TGTGCCAGCAGTTTTGCGAAACCGTTTCAGTTCTTC. The entire variable domain, with the rest obtained from reference TRBV28 and TRBJ2-1, is as follows: DVKVTQSSRYLVKRTGEKVFLECVQDMDHENMFWYRQDPGLGLRLIYFSYDVKMKEKGDIPEGYSVSREKKERFSLILESASTNQTSMYLCASSFAKPFQFFGPGTRLTVL.

The gene calls are TRBV20-1 and TRBJ2-1; TRBD1 is a possible D gene (6 bases). CDR1 and CDR2 from the germline V gene are DFQATT and SNEGSKA (reference sequence). CDR3 length equals 17 residues. V lost 4 bases and J lost 5, with 24 bases in between. This CDR3 reads CSATSYTGFTLDNEQFF. Here the CDR3 DNA reads TGCAGTGCTACGAGTTATACAGGGTTTACCCTAGACAATGAGCAGTTCTTC.

This clonotype has just a few counts. This chain links TRBV6-1 with TRBJ2-3, with D unclear. The CDR3 sequence is 12 residues long. Trimming left V 2 bases short and J 4 bases short, with 4 bases between. The V gene's germline CDR1 is MNHNS and CDR2 SASEGT. The CDR3 sequence: CASSEPPDTQYF. CDR3 nucleotides: TGTGCCAGCAGTGAACCCCCAGATACGCAGTATTTT.

The chain links TRBV4-2 to TRBJ1-5; D gene uncertain. V shed 4 bases and J shed 7 bases, with 14 bases lying between them. This CDR3 has 14 amino acids. Looked up from germline, CDR1 is LGHNA and CDR2 is YNFKEQ. CDR3 residues: CASSRFWESQPQHF. Here the CDR3 DNA reads TGTGCCAGCAGCCGCTTCTGGGAGAGCCAGCCCCAGCATTTT.